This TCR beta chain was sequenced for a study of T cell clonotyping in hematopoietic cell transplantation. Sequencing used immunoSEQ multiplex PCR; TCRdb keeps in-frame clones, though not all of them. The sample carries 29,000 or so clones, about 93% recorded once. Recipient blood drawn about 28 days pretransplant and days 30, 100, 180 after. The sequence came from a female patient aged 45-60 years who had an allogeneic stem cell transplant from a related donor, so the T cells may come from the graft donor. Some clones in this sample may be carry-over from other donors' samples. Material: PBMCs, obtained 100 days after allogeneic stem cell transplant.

The CDR3 reads CAISSPGQLLNTEAFF. CDR3 nucleotide sequence: TGTGCCATCAGCTCACCGGGACAGCTCTTGAACACTGAAGCTTTCTTT. The chain has TRBV10-3 and TRBJ1-1; 7 bases match TRBD1. The CDR3 runs 16 residues. Losses at the gene ends were 6 bases for V and 0 bases for J; bases not matched to a gene: 10. The germline gives CDR1 ENHRY, CDR2 SYGVKD.